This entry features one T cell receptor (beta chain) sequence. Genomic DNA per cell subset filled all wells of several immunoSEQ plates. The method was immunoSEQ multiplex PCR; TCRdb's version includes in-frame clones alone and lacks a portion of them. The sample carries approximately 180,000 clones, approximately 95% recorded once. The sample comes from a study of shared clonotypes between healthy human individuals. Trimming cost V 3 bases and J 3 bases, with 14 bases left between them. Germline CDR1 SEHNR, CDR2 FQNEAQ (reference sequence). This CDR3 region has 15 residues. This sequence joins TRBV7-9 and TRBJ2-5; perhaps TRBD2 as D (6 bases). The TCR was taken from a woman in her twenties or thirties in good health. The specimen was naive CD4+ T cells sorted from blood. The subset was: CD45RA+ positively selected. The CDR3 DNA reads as TGTGCCAGCAGCTTGGGAGGCTCAGGAAAAGAGACCCAGTACTTC. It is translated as CASSLGGSGKETQYF.